The 17 T cell receptor beta chains presented below share a single source sample, sequenced in a study of blood T cell repertoires in COVID-19. Data came from immunoSEQ multiplex PCR; TCRdb stores just in-frame clones and leaves some out. The data show 250,000 to 350,000 clones, roughly 86% seen once. The sequenced sample was peripheral blood. The receptors stem from a woman aged 50 to 65 with acute or convalescent COVID-19.

The table lists this clone with a count of one. The CDR3 sequence: CASSLPAPYYEQYF. CDR3 DNA: TGTGCCAGCAGCCTTCCCGCCCCCTATTACGAGCAGTACTTC. This rearrangement joins TRBV3-1 (or the pseudogene TRBV3-2) to TRBJ2-7; no definite D call. Between the trimmed V and J ends, which lost 4 bases and 4 bases, there was a span of 14 bases. Germline V lookup: CDR1 LGHDT, CDR2 YNNKEL (reference sequence). There are 14 residues in the CDR3.

There are a few counts of this clone. This chain uses TRBV7-8 with TRBJ2-7; 12 nucleotides match TRBD1. This CDR3 region has 14 residues. The V gene's germline CDR1 is SGHVS and CDR2 FQNEAQ. V shed 4 bases, J shed 6 bases, and the junction held 4 bases outside the gene matches. The CDR3 region has the DNA TGTGCCAGCAGCTCCAGGGACAGGGGGCTCGAGCAGTACTTC. It translates to CASSSRDRGLEQYF.

This sequence joins TRBV7-3 and TRBJ2-7, with 12 nucleotides matching TRBD2. V lost 3 bases to trimming and J lost 2 bases; unmatched junction nucleotides: 2. The CDR3 extends over 15 amino acids. Germline V CDR1 and CDR2: SGHTA, FQGTGA. CDR3 bases: TGTGCCAGCAGCTTCGGACTAGCGGGGCCCTACGAGCAGTACTTC. Translating gives CASSFGLAGPYEQYF. Together with reference TRBV7-3 and TRBJ2-7, the CDR3 gives the full variable domain: GAGVSQTPSNKVTEKGKYVELRCDPISGHTALYWYRQSLGQGPEFLIYFQGTGAADDSGLPNDRFFAVRPEGSVSTLKIQRTERGDSAVYLCASSFGLAGPYEQYFGPGTRLTVT.

The chain couples TRBV12-3 or TRBV12-4 to TRBJ2-7; 8 nucleotides line up with TRBD2. There are 12 residues in the CDR3. V shed 3 bases, J shed 5 bases, and the junction held 0 bases outside the gene matches. CDR3 sequence reads: CASSFGRDEQYF. In DNA form, the CDR3 reads TGTGCCAGCAGTTTCGGGAGGGACGAGCAGTACTTC.

V is TRBV11-2 and J is TRBJ2-2; 14 bases are a match to TRBD2. Unmatched junction bases numbered 9, after V lost 4 bases and J lost 5 bases. CDR1 and CDR2 (germline): SGHAT, FQNNGV. The CDR3 covers 18 residues. The CDR3 DNA sequence: TGTGCCAGCAGCTCAAGGACTGGACTAGCGGGAGGTACCGGGGAGCTGTTTTTT. The encoded protein is CASSSRTGLAGGTGELFF.

V and J are TRBV28 and TRBJ1-5; possibly TRBD1 for D (6 bases). The V and J ends lost 3 bases and 0 bases respectively, with 24 bases between them. Germline CDR1 MDHEN, CDR2 SYDVKM. The CDR3 has 20 residues. The CDR3 coding sequence is TGTGCCAGCAGTTTTAATGTCGGGGAGGGGGAACCTTATAGCAATCAGCCCCAGCATTTT. This codes for CASSFNVGEGEPYSNQPQHF.

V and J are TRBV7-8 and TRBJ1-5; a weak D match, TRBD1 (5 bases). CDR3 length: 14 residues. With 7 bases removed from V and 9 bases from J, the gap between germline ends came to 19 bases. Germline CDR1 reads SGHVS; CDR2 reads FQNEAQ. Here the CDR3 reads CASTTRGRGGPQHF. CDR3 in DNA: TGTGCCAGCACCACCCGGGGCCGCGGGGGGCCCCAGCATTTT.

The V and J genes are TRBV29-1 and TRBJ2-7, with D unclear. V shed 4 bases and J shed 1 base, with 11 bases lying between them. The CDR3 runs 13 residues. CDR1 is SQVTM, CDR2 ANQGSEA, per germline. CDR3 DNA sequence: TGCAGCGTTGTCACAAGTTTTTCCTACGAGCAGTACTTC. It encodes CSVVTSFSYEQYF.

This sequence joins TRBV6-4 and TRBJ2-7; tentatively, D is TRBD2 (6 bases). The CDR3 contains 15 residues. CDR1 is MRHNA, CDR2 SNTAGT, per germline. V gave up 0 bases and J gave up 4 bases, with 13 bases separating them. For the CDR3, the DNA is TGTGCCAGCAGTGACTCACGACTAGGAGATTACGAGCAGTACTTC. Its translation: CASSDSRLGDYEQYF.

This chain joins TRBV6-2 or TRBV6-3 and TRBJ1-2; D is unclear. Trimming removed 5 bases from V and 2 bases from J, with 18 bases in between. Per the germline V gene, CDR1 is MNHEY and CDR2 is SVGEGT. The CDR3 sequence is 16 residues long. CDR3 nucleotides: TGTGCCAGCAGTCCACGACTTAATCCACCCAACTATGGCTACACCTTC. This sequence encodes CASSPRLNPPNYGYTF.

The genes are TRBV9 and TRBJ1-2; 7 bases are shared with TRBD1. CDR1 is SGDLS, CDR2 YYNGEE, per germline. This CDR3 contains 13 residues. V was clipped by 3 bases and J by 8 bases; unmatched bases: 7. The CDR3 is CASSGRQGYGYTF. The CDR3 DNA follows: TGTGCCAGCAGCGGGAGACAGGGTTACGGCTACACCTTC. Complete variable domain (other parts from reference TRBV9 and TRBJ1-2): DSGVTQTPKHLITATGQRVTLRCSPRSGDLSVYWYQQSLDQGLQFLIQYYNGEERAKGNILERFSAQQFPDLHSELNLSSLELGDSALYFCASSGRQGYGYTFGSGTRLTVV.

CDR3: CASSLYSGSGDEQFF. In DNA form, the CDR3 reads TGTGCCAGCAGTCTCTATAGCGGGAGCGGGGATGAGCAGTTCTTC. The chain combines TRBV27 with TRBJ2-1; 9 bases are a match to TRBD2. The germline V gene encodes CDR1 MNHEY and CDR2 SMNVEV (reference sequence). The CDR3 is 15 amino acids. With V trimmed by 5 bases and J by 8 bases, 10 bases remained unmatched.

V gene TRBV11-2 combines with J gene TRBJ2-1, with a weak D call TRBD1 (6 bases). Germline CDR1 and CDR2: SGHAT and FQNNGV. This CDR3 contains 15 residues. With 5 bases removed from V and 3 bases from J, the gap between germline ends came to 14 bases. CDR3 in DNA: TGTGCCAGCAGCGTCGCCGGGACAAACTACAATGAGCAGTTCTTC. Translated: CASSVAGTNYNEQFF.

This chain connects TRBV6-5 to TRBJ2-2; 9 bases map to TRBD1. The junction had 7 bases not matched to a gene; V was cut back by 7 bases and J by 7 bases. The CDR3 runs to 14 residues. Germline CDR1 is MNHEY and CDR2 is SVGAGI. CDR3 DNA sequence: TGTGCCAGCAACACACAGGGGGCTATCGGGGAGCTGTTTTTT. It codes for CASNTQGAIGELFF.

DNA of the CDR3: TGTGCCAGCAGCCGTGCCTTCTGGGGACAGGAGGGAGTGAACACTGAAGCTTTCTTT. This sequence encodes CASSRAFWGQEGVNTEAFF. The chain uses TRBV28 and TRBJ1-1; TRBD1 agrees at 8 bases. Germline trimming cut 6 bases from V and 0 bases from J; bases unmatched to any gene: 18. Germline V lookup: CDR1 MDHEN, CDR2 SYDVKM. The CDR3 totals 19 residues.

The count of this clone is one. The rearrangement joins TRBV27 to TRBJ1-5; perhaps TRBD1 as D (5 bases). This CDR3 contains 13 residues. Trimming cost V 4 bases and J 10 bases, with 14 bases left between them. In germline, CDR1 is MNHEY, CDR2 SMNVEV (reference sequence). The CDR3 here is CASSYGTAGPQHF. CDR3 nucleotides: TGTGCCAGCAGTTATGGGACTGCCGGACCCCAGCATTTT.

Written as DNA, the CDR3 is TGCAGCGTTGGACACTCTAATGAAAAACTGTTTTTT. Translation gives CSVGHSNEKLFF. The chain has TRBV29-1 and TRBJ1-4; no reliable D call. V lost 4 bases and J lost 3, with 6 bases in between. The CDR3 consists of 12 residues. The germline gives CDR1 SQVTM, CDR2 ANQGSEA.